Reported below is one T cell receptor (beta chain). The data stem from a study of shared clonotypes between healthy human individuals. Data came from immunoSEQ multiplex PCR; TCRdb stores just in-frame clones and leaves some out. The sample shows fewer than 550,000 clones, about 80% of them seen only once. This CDR3 has 16 amino acids. The ends lost 2 bases at V and 2 bases at J; junction bases unmatched: 7. Germline V CDR1 and CDR2: KGHSH, LQKENI. The sequenced sample was PBMCs. This TCR was sampled from a woman between 35 and 50 years old in good health. Some clones in this sample may be carry-over from other donors' samples. The V call is TRBV18, the J call TRBJ2-7; 9 bases line up with TRBD2. The DNA for the CDR3 is TGTGCCAGCTCACCAGGAGGGCGGGAGGGCACCTACGAGCAGTACTTC. Encoded protein: CASSPGGREGTYEQYF.